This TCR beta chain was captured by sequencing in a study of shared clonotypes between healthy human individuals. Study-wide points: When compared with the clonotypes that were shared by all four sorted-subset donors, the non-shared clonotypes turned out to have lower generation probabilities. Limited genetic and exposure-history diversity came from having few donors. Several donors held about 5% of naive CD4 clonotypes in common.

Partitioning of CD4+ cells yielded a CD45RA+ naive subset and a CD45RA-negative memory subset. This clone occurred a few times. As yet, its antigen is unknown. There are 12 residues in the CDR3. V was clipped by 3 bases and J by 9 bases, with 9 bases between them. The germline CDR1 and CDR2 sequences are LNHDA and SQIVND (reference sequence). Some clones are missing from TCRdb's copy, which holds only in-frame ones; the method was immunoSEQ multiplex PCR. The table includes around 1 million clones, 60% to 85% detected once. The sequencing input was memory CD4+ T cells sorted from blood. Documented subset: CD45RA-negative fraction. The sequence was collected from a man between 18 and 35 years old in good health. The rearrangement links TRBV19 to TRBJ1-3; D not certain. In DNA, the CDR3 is TGTGCCAGTAGTATTCCGAGGAGCACCATATATTTT. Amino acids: CASSIPRSTIYF.